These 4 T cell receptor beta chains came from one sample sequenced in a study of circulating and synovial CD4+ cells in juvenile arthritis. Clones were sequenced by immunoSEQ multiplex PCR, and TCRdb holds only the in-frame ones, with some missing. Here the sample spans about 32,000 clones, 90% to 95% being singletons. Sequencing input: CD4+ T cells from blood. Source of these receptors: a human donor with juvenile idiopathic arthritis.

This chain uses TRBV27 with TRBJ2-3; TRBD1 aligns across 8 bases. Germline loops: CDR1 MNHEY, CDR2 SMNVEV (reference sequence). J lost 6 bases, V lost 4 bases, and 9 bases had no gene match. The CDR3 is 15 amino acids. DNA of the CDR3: TGTGCCAGCAGTTCCTGGACAGGGTGGACTGATACGCAGTATTTT. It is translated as CASSSWTGWTDTQYF.

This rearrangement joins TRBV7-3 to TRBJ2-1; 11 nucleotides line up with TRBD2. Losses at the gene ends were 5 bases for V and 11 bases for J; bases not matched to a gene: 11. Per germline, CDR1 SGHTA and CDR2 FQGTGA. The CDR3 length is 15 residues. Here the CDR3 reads CASSPVAGGLIQQFF. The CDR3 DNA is TGTGCCAGCAGCCCCGTAGCGGGGGGGTTGATCCAGCAGTTCTTC.

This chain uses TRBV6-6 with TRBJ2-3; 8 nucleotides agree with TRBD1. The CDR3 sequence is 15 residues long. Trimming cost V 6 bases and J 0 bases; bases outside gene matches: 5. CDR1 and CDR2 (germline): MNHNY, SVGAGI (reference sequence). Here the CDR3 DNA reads TGTGCCAGCAGGTCAACAGGGGGTAGCACAGATACGCAGTATTTT. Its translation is CASRSTGGSTDTQYF.

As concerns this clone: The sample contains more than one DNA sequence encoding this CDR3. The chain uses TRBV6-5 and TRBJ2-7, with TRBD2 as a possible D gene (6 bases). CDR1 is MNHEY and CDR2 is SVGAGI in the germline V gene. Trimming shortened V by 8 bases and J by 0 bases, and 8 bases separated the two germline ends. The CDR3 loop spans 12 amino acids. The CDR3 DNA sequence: TGTGCCAGCCGGGGGAGCTCCTACGAGCAGTACTTC. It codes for CASRGSSYEQYF.